This TCR beta chain was captured by sequencing in a study of T cell responses to AZD1222 COVID-19 vaccine. Sequencing was performed with immunoSEQ multiplex PCR; in TCRdb, only in-frame clones are kept and a portion is missing. Of 70,000 to 85,000 clones in the sample, around four fifths were seen once. Germline V CDR1 and CDR2: SGHRS, YFSETQ. The CDR3 runs 16 residues. The V and J ends lost 0 bases and 5 bases, in that order; junction bases with no gene match: 1. On this clone: What it binds is unknown.

Study-wide points: Dominant at 160-218 and 743-854, vaccine-associated CD4 TCRs also spanned spike. The donor group comprised mostly white British people and more females; the analysis possibly underestimated clonal diversity.

This sequence was found in an adult who received the AZD1222 COVID-19 vaccine. The input for sequencing was peripheral blood, taken 28 days after the second AZD1222 dose. The V call is TRBV5-1, the J call TRBJ2-1, with TRBD2 identical over 14 bases. Here the CDR3 reads CASSLGTSGRNNEQFF. The CDR3 DNA follows: TGCGCCAGCAGCTTGGGGACTAGCGGGAGGAACAATGAGCAGTTCTTC.